These 22 T cell receptor beta chains were sequenced from one sample in a study of shared clonotypes between healthy human individuals. Produced via immunoSEQ multiplex PCR; TCRdb's table is partial and in-frame only. Among roughly 1,500,000 clones listed, approximately 98% were seen once. Sequenced sample: naive CD4+ T cells sorted from blood. Subset indicated: CD45RA+ positively selected. These receptors all come from a man aged 25-45 years in good health.

The genes are TRBV29-1 and TRBJ1-4, with unresolved D. CDR3 length: 13 residues. V dropped 4 bases and J dropped 0 bases, with 6 bases sitting between them. Germline V gene sequence: CDR1 SQVTM, CDR2 ANQGSEA. In DNA, the CDR3 is TGCAGCGTTGGTGGTACAACTAATGAAAAACTGTTTTTT. Translating gives CSVGGTTNEKLFF. Full variable domain (outside the CDR3, taken from reference TRBV29-1 and TRBJ1-4): SAVISQKPSRDICQRGTSLTIQCQVDSQVTMMFWYRQQPGQSLTLIATANQGSEATYESGFVIDKFPISRPNLTFSTLTVSNMSPEDSSIYLCSVGGTTNEKLFFGSGTQLSVL.

The rearrangement joins TRBV2 to TRBJ2-1; 7 nucleotides align to TRBD1. After removal of 6 bases from V and 0 bases from J, the junction contained 8 bases not matched to a gene. This CDR3 comprises 16 residues. Germline V gene data show CDR1 as SNHLY and CDR2 as FYNNEI. The CDR3 here is CASRYQGDFSYNEQFF. DNA of the CDR3: TGTGCCAGCAGGTATCAGGGGGATTTCTCCTACAATGAGCAGTTCTTC.

The V gene is TRBV11-2, the J gene TRBJ2-1; 8 positions agree with TRBD2. Trimming took 2 bases from V and 1 from J; bases not matched to a gene: 10. The CDR3 covers 18 residues. Germline CDR1 and CDR2: SGHAT and FQNNGV. The CDR3 region has the DNA TGTGCCAGCAGCTTAAATCGGGGAACTAGCGGTTCCTACAATGAGCAGTTCTTC. Translated: CASSLNRGTSGSYNEQFF.

Details on this clone: Additional DNA sequences in this sample encode the identical CDR3. This chain joins TRBV6-5 and TRBJ1-2, with D perhaps matching TRBD1 (6 bases). This CDR3 spans 12 amino acids. The V end was cut by 5 bases, the J end by 5 bases, with 9 bases between. Germline assignment: CDR1 MNHEY and CDR2 SVGAGI. CDR3 sequence reads: CASSKTGYGYTF. As DNA, the CDR3 is TGTGCCAGCAGTAAAACAGGGTATGGCTACACCTTC.

This chain uses TRBV2 with TRBJ2-5, with TRBD2 identical over 11 bases. The CDR3 is 18 residues long. With V trimmed by 2 bases and J by 2 bases, 10 bases remained unmatched. Germline assignment: CDR1 SNHLY and CDR2 FYNNEI. CDR3 residues: CASSERASGRIGQETQYF. The CDR3, as DNA: TGTGCCAGCAGTGAAAGGGCTAGCGGGAGGATAGGGCAAGAGACCCAGTACTTC.

The rearrangement joins TRBV14 to TRBJ2-7, with D maybe TRBD2 (5 bases). The CDR3 runs to 17 residues. V was cut by 1 base and J by 1 base, with 17 bases left in between. Germline CDR1 SGHDN, CDR2 FVKESK. CDR3 DNA: TGTGCCAGCAGCCAAGGTTCTCGGACTGGAAGGTCCTACGAGCAGTACTTC. It specifies CASSQGSRTGRSYEQYF.

The chain joins TRBV6-6 to TRBJ2-7; TRBD2 aligns across 12 bases. Germline CDR1 is MNHNY and CDR2 is SVGAGI (reference sequence). The CDR3 spans 15 residues. J gave up 5 bases and V 0 bases, and 2 bases lay outside the gene matches. The CDR3 here is CASSYSTSGRNEQYF. Written as DNA, the CDR3 is TGTGCCAGCAGTTACTCGACTAGCGGGAGAAACGAGCAGTACTTC.

Concerning this clone: At the DNA level, this CDR3 is encoded by other sequences in the same sample as well. V and J are TRBV5-1 and TRBJ2-7, with 10 positions matching TRBD2. Trimming at V came to 0 bases and at J to 5 bases, leaving 2 bases not matched to a gene. CDR3 length equals 14 residues. Germline assignment: CDR1 SGHRS and CDR2 YFSETQ. CDR3 region: CASSLASGRDEQYF. DNA of the CDR3: TGCGCCAGCAGCTTGGCGAGCGGGAGGGACGAGCAGTACTTC.

The J gene is TRBJ1-1, the V gene TRBV14; 10 bases align to TRBD1. V lost 3 bases, J lost 0 bases, and 7 bases stayed unmatched. The CDR3 sequence is 17 residues long. Per the germline V gene, CDR1 is SGHDN and CDR2 is FVKESK. The DNA for the CDR3 is TGTGCCAGCAGCCAGCCGCCGGGACAGGGGCTGAACACTGAAGCTTTCTTT. This translates into CASSQPPGQGLNTEAFF.

This chain connects TRBV5-1 to TRBJ2-7; a weak D match, TRBD1 (6 bases). The CDR3 runs 14 residues. Trimming took 0 bases from V and 3 from J, leaving 10 bases between them. In germline, CDR1 is SGHRS, CDR2 YFSETQ. CDR3 in amino acids: CASSLVFRGYEQYF. The DNA for the CDR3 is TGCGCCAGCAGCTTGGTTTTCAGGGGCTACGAGCAGTACTTC.

The chain is built from TRBV5-1 and TRBJ2-3, with D tentatively TRBD1 (5 bases). V was clipped by 0 bases and J by 2 bases, with 16 bases between them. The CDR3 length is 17 residues. The germline V gene encodes CDR1 SGHRS and CDR2 YFSETQ. CDR3 DNA sequence: TGCGCCAGCAGCTTGGCCCTCCGGACAACCACCACAGATACGCAGTATTTT. Residues: CASSLALRTTTTDTQYF.

J is TRBJ2-1 and V is TRBV6-6, with 8 bases fitting TRBD1. CDR1 and CDR2 (germline): MNHNY, SVGAGI (reference sequence). This CDR3 is built from 14 residues. V dropped 2 bases and J dropped 7; count of bases not matched to a gene: 4. The CDR3 DNA sequence: TGTGCCAGCAGTTACGGACAGGGTCAGAATGAGCAGTTCTTC. Encoded protein: CASSYGQGQNEQFF.

As to this clone: Other DNA sequences in this specimen translate into the identical CDR3. J is TRBJ2-3 and V is TRBV5-1; D gene unclear. CDR1 is SGHRS, CDR2 YFSETQ, per germline. CDR3 size: 13 residues. Trimming pared 0 bases from V and 4 bases from J, leaving 6 bases between. CDR3 sequence: CASSLELPDTQYF. CDR3 DNA sequence: TGCGCCAGCAGCTTGGAACTCCCAGATACGCAGTATTTT. Full variable domain (outside the CDR3, taken from reference TRBV5-1 and TRBJ2-3): KAGVTQTPRYLIKTRGQQVTLSCSPISGHRSVSWYQQTPGQGLQFLFEYFSETQRNKGNFPGRFSGRQFSNSRSEMNVSTLELGDSALYLCASSLELPDTQYFGPGTRLTVL.

The chain links TRBV28 to TRBJ2-7, with D perhaps matching TRBD2 (5 bases). Trimming took 6 bases from V and 7 from J, leaving 19 bases between them. The V gene's germline CDR1 is MDHEN and CDR2 SYDVKM. This CDR3 contains 14 residues. The CDR3, as DNA: TGTGCCAGCAGCCGCGGGCACACCTTTAATGAGCAGTACTTC. Translation gives CASSRGHTFNEQYF.

The V call is TRBV5-4, the J call TRBJ2-1; D is unclear. Per the germline V gene, CDR1 is SGHNT and CDR2 is YYREEE (reference sequence). This CDR3 spans 15 amino acids. Trimming took off 0 bases at V and 5 bases at J, with 12 bases between the two ends. The CDR3 sequence is CASSLENEPNNEQFF. The CDR3 DNA is TGTGCCAGCAGCTTGGAAAATGAACCTAACAATGAGCAGTTCTTC.

The chain couples TRBV5-1 to TRBJ2-2; 13 bases line up with TRBD2. The germline gives CDR1 SGHRS, CDR2 YFSETQ. The CDR3 spans 16 residues. The V segment lost 4 bases and the J segment 6 bases; nucleotides outside the gene matches: 6. CDR3 residues: CASSGGLAGVAGELFF. CDR3 bases: TGCGCCAGCAGCGGAGGACTAGCGGGAGTTGCCGGGGAGCTGTTTTTT.

The V call is TRBV5-1, the J call TRBJ2-1; TRBD1 matches at 10 bases. V was pared by 3 bases and J by 5 bases, with 5 bases of the junction left unmatched. CDR3 length equals 15 residues. Germline V gene data show CDR1 as SGHRS and CDR2 as YFSETQ. The CDR3 reads CASSSPGQGNNEQFF. The CDR3 region has the DNA TGCGCCAGCAGCTCTCCGGGACAGGGGAACAATGAGCAGTTCTTC. The whole variable domain, filled in from reference TRBV5-1 and TRBJ2-1, reads KAGVTQTPRYLIKTRGQQVTLSCSPISGHRSVSWYQQTPGQGLQFLFEYFSETQRNKGNFPGRFSGRQFSNSRSEMNVSTLELGDSALYLCASSSPGQGNNEQFFGPGTRLTVL.

V gene TRBV28 combines with J gene TRBJ2-3; TRBD2 is a possible D gene (5 bases). Trimming stripped 5 bases from V and 8 bases from J, with 14 bases between. The CDR3 has 13 amino acids. Germline CDR1 is MDHEN and CDR2 is SYDVKM. The CDR3: CASSVLGPVTQYF. CDR3 DNA sequence: TGTGCCAGCAGTGTACTAGGTCCCGTTACGCAGTATTTT.

The V call is TRBV7-7, the J call TRBJ2-2, with D possibly TRBD1 on 7 matching bases. Trimming pared 0 bases from V and 5 bases from J, leaving 10 bases between. The CDR3 runs to 15 residues. Germline V gene sequence: CDR1 SSHAT, CDR2 FNYEAQ (reference sequence). CDR3 loop: CASSLAAGGTGELFF. The DNA for the CDR3 is TGTGCCAGCAGCTTAGCGGCAGGGGGGACCGGGGAGCTGTTTTTT.

The chain has TRBV9 and TRBJ2-3, with no clear D. CDR3 length: 14 residues. V was shortened by 1 base and J by 4 bases, with 10 bases between the two germline ends. CDR1 is SGDLS and CDR2 is YYNGEE in the germline V gene. The CDR3 bases are TGTGCCAGCAGCGTAAGTGTAGTTTCAGATACGCAGTATTTT. It translates to CASSVSVVSDTQYF.

V usage is TRBV10-2 and J usage is TRBJ1-1, with D maybe TRBD1 (5 bases). From germline, CDR1 is WSHSY and CDR2 SAAADI. This CDR3 contains 14 residues. V was cut by 3 bases and J by 0 bases, with 8 bases left in between. CDR3 bases: TGCGCCAGCAGTGATTGGGGGATGAACACTGAAGCTTTCTTT. It is translated as CASSDWGMNTEAFF.

In nucleotides, the CDR3 is TGTGCCAGCAGCTCTCTGGGGCCAAATCAGCCCCAGCATTTT. Encoded protein: CASSSLGPNQPQHF. The rearrangement uses TRBV7-2 and TRBJ1-5; possibly TRBD1 for D (5 bases). Per the germline V gene, CDR1 is SGHTA and CDR2 is FQGNSA. With 4 bases removed from V and 4 bases from J, the gap between germline ends came to 11 bases. The CDR3 contains 14 residues.